A selection of T cell receptor beta chains follows, all from one sample in a study of cytomegalovirus exposure and HLA in healthy donors. TCRdb's table, derived via immunoSEQ multiplex PCR, lists solely in-frame clones and lacks some. Of about 130,000 clones listed, approximately 89% are singletons. The sequenced sample was PBMCs. These receptors were obtained from a young woman in good health and CMV-seronegative. The CDR3 runs from the conserved cysteine through the conserved F or W. The order of the fields is V gene, J gene, CDR3 protein.

TRBV18	TRBJ2-1	CASSPGGPNEQFF
TRBV5-6	TRBJ2-7	CASSARRAYEQYF
TRBV6-5	TRBJ2-1	CASSFSGSREQFF
TRBV11-1	TRBJ1-1	CASSLERRITEAFF
TRBV18	TRBJ2-1	CASSPPPPGTSGSDEQFF
TRBV14	TRBJ2-7	CASSHHYEQYF
TRBV7-9	TRBJ2-1	CASSLSAGGSVYNEQFF
TRBV6-1	TRBJ2-6	CASSKAPRRDRSSGANVLTF
TRBV6-5	TRBJ2-1	CATGRRGGRDEQFF
TRBV6-5	TRBJ1-1	CASSPPADRGREAFF
TRBV19	TRBJ2-3	CASSIGMRGYTDTQYF
TRBV7-8	TRBJ1-2	CASSFIQDDYGYTF
TRBV28	TRBJ2-3	CASSPTGGGDTQYF
TRBV10-3	TRBJ1-4	CAISESMGQGLANEKLFF
TRBV5-1	TRBJ1-2	CASSLHRRRGYTF
TRBV7-2	TRBJ2-3	CASSFTSGDTQYF
TRBV19	TRBJ1-1	CASSISNDRDTEAFF
TRBV7-9	TRBJ1-2	CASSLDGQANYGYTF
TRBV18	TRBJ1-2	CASSPRDRDPWDYGYTF
TRBV19	TRBJ1-2	CASTGQLPGYGYTF
TRBV29-1	TRBJ1-4	CSVNVQGGTNEKLFF
TRBV13	TRBJ2-3	CASSSDGLGPQYF
TRBV28	TRBJ1-2	CASLKTGYGYTF
TRBV18	TRBJ2-7	CASSPRQGTSYEQYF
TRBV28	TRBJ2-6	CASSLWGAGANVLTF
TRBV7-9	TRBJ2-2	CASSPKGVGELFF
TRBV2	TRBJ1-2	CASSEEGAMGDPPYGYTF
TRBV7-9	TRBJ2-7	CASLETTSGSYEQYF
TRBV6-6	TRBJ1-5	CASSYLGTGVNQPQHF
TRBV9	TRBJ1-2	CASSSLDSYGYTF
TRBV6-4	TRBJ2-3	CASSEEGTGSDTQYF
TRBV27	TRBJ2-5	CASSSLGLAAETQYF
TRBV7-2	TRBJ2-3	CASSPDQAGSTDTQYF
TRBV2	TRBJ2-3	CASSVMGGGSADTQYF
TRBV19	TRBJ2-5	CASSVLGDNQETQYF
TRBV11-2	TRBJ1-2	CASSGSQSYGYTF
TRBV29-1	TRBJ1-1	CSVVQSNTEAFF
TRBV6-4	TRBJ2-1	CASKAEGLAAYNEQFF
TRBV11-2	TRBJ2-7	CASSLGGGSSYEQYF
TRBV7-2	TRBJ2-2	CASSPNTGELFF
TRBV25-1	TRBJ1-2	CASSEQDRGGYTF
TRBV7-9	TRBJ1-4	CASSSPGANEKLFF
TRBV7-8	TRBJ1-5	CASSTRTGGSNQPQHF
TRBV7-9	TRBJ1-2	CASSPPGTGEIKNYGYTF
TRBV6-5	TRBJ1-2	CASSYDRGEGYTF
TRBV28	TRBJ2-3	CASSIGQGTIDTQYF
TRBV21-1	TRBJ2-7	CAAFSWSYEQYF
TRBV30	TRBJ1-2	CARERTGYGYTF
TRBV7-8	TRBJ2-6	CASRGLSGANVLTF
TRBV28	TRBJ1-2	CASSLLPTLNSGYTF
TRBV4-3	TRBJ2-1	CASSQGLAGTNEQFF
TRBV14	TRBJ2-7	CASSHPSSGTSYEQYF
TRBV19	TRBJ1-4	CASSRDRDEKLFF
TRBV6-5	TRBJ1-4	CASSLRPFNEKLFF
TRBV6-5	TRBJ1-2	CASRAGTGGYGYTF
TRBV28	TRBJ2-2	CASSSAGAYTGELFF
TRBV11-2	TRBJ2-1	CASSPSGAHNNEQFF
TRBV6-5	TRBJ1-1	CASSRNMNTEAFF
TRBV11-2	TRBJ2-3	CASSTFSGGAMYTQYF